Listed below are T cell receptor beta chains from one sample, sequenced in a study of shared clonotypes between healthy human individuals. Here immunoSEQ multiplex PCR was the method, and the copy in TCRdb shows in-frame clones only, minus some. Altogether a few million clones are present, roughly 92% being singletons, with the ten largest covering over 0.12%. Sequencing was done on a sample of naive CD4+ T cells sorted from blood. The receptors derive from a man between 18 and 29 years old in good health. Each CDR3 is given with its conserved first and last residue. The D gene is left open where the match is weak. Some rows have no size entry. The others give once, few or many, or a class for an expanded clone.

CDR3aa: CASSPQRGVVVNEQFF
CDR3nt: TGTGCCAGCAGTCCTCAGCGGGGGGTGGTGGTCAATGAGCAGTTCTTC
abundance: -
d_gene: TRBD2
v_gene: TRBV28
j_gene: TRBJ2-1

CDR3aa: CASSLGGGPYEQYF
CDR3nt: TGTGCCAGCAGCTTAGGGGGGGGCCCCTACGAGCAGTACTTC
abundance: -
d_gene: -
v_gene: TRBV7-9
j_gene: TRBJ2-7

CDR3aa: CASSLALQGANGYTF
CDR3nt: TGTGCCAGCAGCTTAGCTCTACAGGGGGCGAATGGCTACACCTTC
abundance: -
d_gene: TRBD1
v_gene: TRBV11-2
j_gene: TRBJ1-2

CDR3aa: CASSYSPQGKAFF
CDR3nt: TGTGCCAGCAGTTACTCCCCCCAGGGCAAAGCTTTCTTT
abundance: -
d_gene: -
v_gene: TRBV6-5
j_gene: TRBJ1-1

CDR3aa: CASSDRQGGNQPQHF
CDR3nt: TGTGCCAGCAGTGACCGCCAGGGGGGCAATCAGCCCCAGCATTTT
abundance: once
d_gene: TRBD1
v_gene: TRBV6-1
j_gene: TRBJ1-5

CDR3aa: CAISDPGQGLYNEQFF
CDR3nt: TGTGCCATCAGTGACCCCGGACAGGGACTCTACAATGAGCAGTTCTTC
abundance: -
d_gene: TRBD1
v_gene: TRBV10-3
j_gene: TRBJ2-1

CDR3aa: CASIRGNTGELFF
CDR3nt: TGTGCCAGCATCAGGGGAAACACCGGGGAGCTGTTTTTT
abundance: -
d_gene: -
v_gene: TRBV2
j_gene: TRBJ2-2

CDR3aa: CAGSRGGLYGYTF
CDR3nt: TGTGCCGGCTCCCGGGGGGGCCTTTATGGCTACACCTTC
abundance: -
d_gene: -
v_gene: TRBV28
j_gene: TRBJ1-2

CDR3aa: CASSLNGNTEAFF
CDR3nt: TGTGCCAGCTCGCTCAACGGGAACACTGAAGCTTTCTTT
abundance: -
d_gene: -
v_gene: TRBV18
j_gene: TRBJ1-1

CDR3aa: CASSAGLVLPPDTQYF
CDR3nt: TGTGCCAGCAGTGCGGGACTAGTATTGCCCCCAGATACGCAGTATTTT
abundance: -
d_gene: TRBD2
v_gene: TRBV2
j_gene: TRBJ2-3

CDR3aa: CASNGALYYGYTF
CDR3nt: TGTGCCAGCAATGGGGCCCTCTACTATGGCTACACCTTC
abundance: -
d_gene: -
v_gene: TRBV6-1
j_gene: TRBJ1-2

CDR3aa: CAWATSGNTDTQYF
CDR3nt: TGTGCCTGGGCGACTAGCGGTAACACAGATACGCAGTATTTT
abundance: -
d_gene: TRBD2
v_gene: TRBV30
j_gene: TRBJ2-3

CDR3aa: CASSDRGGYSNQPQHF
CDR3nt: TGTGCCAGCAGTGACCGGGGGGGTTATAGCAATCAGCCCCAGCATTTT
abundance: -
d_gene: -
v_gene: TRBV6-1
j_gene: TRBJ1-5

CDR3aa: CASSENRVTVGNTF
CDR3nt: TGTGCTAGCAGTGAAAACAGGGTAACGGTGGGGAACACCTTC
abundance: -
d_gene: -
v_gene: TRBV2
j_gene: TRBJ1-2

CDR3aa: CASSEAFGGNTIYF
CDR3nt: TGTGCCAGCAGTGAAGCCTTCGGTGGAAACACCATATATTTT
abundance: -
d_gene: -
v_gene: TRBV6-1
j_gene: TRBJ1-3

CDR3aa: CATSRDDGNSETQYF
CDR3nt: TGTGCCACCAGCAGAGATGACGGGAATTCGGAGACCCAGTACTTC
abundance: -
d_gene: -
v_gene: TRBV15
j_gene: TRBJ2-5

CDR3aa: CASRKGTGSSYEQYF
CDR3nt: TGTGCCAGCAGGAAGGGGACAGGGTCCTCCTACGAGCAGTACTTC
abundance: -
d_gene: TRBD1
v_gene: TRBV27
j_gene: TRBJ2-7

CDR3aa: CASSLRTGGWGNSPLHF
CDR3nt: TGCGCCAGCAGCTTAAGGACAGGGGGCTGGGGAAATTCACCCCTCCACTTT
abundance: -
d_gene: TRBD1
v_gene: TRBV5-1
j_gene: TRBJ1-6

CDR3aa: CAISGLDQETQYF
CDR3nt: TGTGCCATCAGTGGACTAGACCAAGAGACCCAGTACTTC
abundance: -
d_gene: -
v_gene: TRBV10-3
j_gene: TRBJ2-5

CDR3aa: CASSPRQGDNEQFF
CDR3nt: TGTGCCAGCTCACCTCGACAGGGGGACAATGAGCAGTTCTTC
abundance: once
d_gene: TRBD1
v_gene: TRBV18
j_gene: TRBJ2-1

CDR3aa: CASSLWTGVSINEQFF
CDR3nt: TGTGCCAGCAGTTTATGGACAGGGGTATCGATAAATGAGCAGTTCTTC
abundance: -
d_gene: TRBD1
v_gene: TRBV28
j_gene: TRBJ2-1

CDR3aa: CASRGSSWVGTEAFF
CDR3nt: TGTGCCAGTCGAGGGTCAAGTTGGGTGGGCACTGAAGCTTTCTTT
abundance: -
d_gene: -
v_gene: TRBV19
j_gene: TRBJ1-1

CDR3aa: CASSPGQGGIGETQYF
CDR3nt: TGCGCCAGCAGTCCGGGACAGGGAGGAATAGGAGAGACCCAGTACTTC
abundance: -
d_gene: TRBD1
v_gene: TRBV5-1
j_gene: TRBJ2-5

CDR3aa: CASSSRGQGDRETQYF
CDR3nt: TGTGCCAGCAGTTCAAGGGGGCAGGGGGATCGCGAGACCCAGTACTTC
abundance: -
d_gene: TRBD1
v_gene: TRBV28
j_gene: TRBJ2-5

CDR3aa: CASKVTTSKDEQYF
CDR3nt: TGTGCCAGTAAGGTGACCACCTCGAAAGACGAGCAGTACTTC
abundance: -
d_gene: -
v_gene: TRBV19
j_gene: TRBJ2-7

CDR3aa: CASSLETGQGRHEQYF
CDR3nt: TGCGCCAGCAGCTTGGAGACGGGACAGGGTCGCCACGAGCAGTACTTC
abundance: -
d_gene: TRBD1
v_gene: TRBV5-1
j_gene: TRBJ2-7

CDR3aa: CASSLYVQGSEKLFF
CDR3nt: TGTGCCAGCAGTTTATATGTTCAGGGGTCTGAAAAACTGTTTTTT
abundance: -
d_gene: -
v_gene: TRBV28
j_gene: TRBJ1-4

CDR3aa: CASKQGVLGYTF
CDR3nt: TGTGCCAGCAAACAGGGGGTATTGGGCTACACCTTC
abundance: -
d_gene: TRBD1
v_gene: TRBV6-5
j_gene: TRBJ1-2

CDR3aa: CASSEQGFGSYEQYF
CDR3nt: TGTGCCAGCAGTGAGCAGGGATTTGGATCCTACGAGCAGTACTTC
abundance: once
d_gene: -
v_gene: TRBV6-1
j_gene: TRBJ2-7

CDR3aa: CASSLEGFTEAFF
CDR3nt: TGTGCCAGCAGCTTAGAAGGGTTCACTGAAGCTTTCTTT
abundance: few
d_gene: -
v_gene: TRBV7-9
j_gene: TRBJ1-1

CDR3aa: CSVSGEETQYF
CDR3nt: TGCAGCGTTTCAGGGGAAGAGACCCAGTACTTC
abundance: -
d_gene: -
v_gene: TRBV29-1
j_gene: TRBJ2-5

CDR3aa: CASSRQGHNEQFF
CDR3nt: TGCGCCAGCAGCCGACAGGGCCACAATGAGCAGTTCTTC
abundance: -
d_gene: TRBD1
v_gene: TRBV4-1
j_gene: TRBJ2-1

CDR3aa: CASRPGRGGDTQYF
CDR3nt: TGTGCCAGCCGTCCCGGGCGGGGAGGAGATACGCAGTATTTT
abundance: -
d_gene: -
v_gene: TRBV11-2
j_gene: TRBJ2-3

CDR3aa: CASSLGTANSGANVLTF
CDR3nt: TGTGCCAGCAGCTTAGGGACAGCAAACTCTGGGGCCAACGTCCTGACTTTC
abundance: -
d_gene: -
v_gene: TRBV11-2
j_gene: TRBJ2-6

CDR3aa: CASSYAETQYF
CDR3nt: TGCGCCAGCAGCTATGCGGAGACCCAGTACTTC
abundance: -
d_gene: -
v_gene: TRBV5-1
j_gene: TRBJ2-5

CDR3aa: CASSGQPSHTGELFF
CDR3nt: TGTGCCAGCAGCGGACAGCCCTCGCACACCGGGGAGCTGTTTTTT
abundance: -
d_gene: -
v_gene: TRBV7-8
j_gene: TRBJ2-2

CDR3aa: CASSTAGRRTDTQYF
CDR3nt: TGTGCCAGCAGCACAGCGGGTCGCCGGACAGATACGCAGTATTTT
abundance: -
d_gene: -
v_gene: TRBV5-5
j_gene: TRBJ2-3

CDR3aa: CASSPPYINTGELFF
CDR3nt: TGTGCCAGCTCACCACCGTACATAAACACCGGGGAGCTGTTTTTT
abundance: -
d_gene: -
v_gene: TRBV18
j_gene: TRBJ2-2

CDR3aa: CASSSGRAGTGELFF
CDR3nt: TGTGCCAGTAGTAGCGGGAGGGCGGGCACCGGGGAGCTGTTTTTT
abundance: -
d_gene: TRBD2
v_gene: TRBV19
j_gene: TRBJ2-2

CDR3aa: CASSPESPGQGNEQYF
CDR3nt: TGTGCCAGCAGCCCAGAATCCCCGGGACAGGGTAACGAGCAGTACTTC
abundance: -
d_gene: TRBD1
v_gene: TRBV5-6
j_gene: TRBJ2-7

CDR3aa: CASSLSGTVNEQFF
CDR3nt: TGTGCCAGCAGCCTAAGCGGAACTGTCAATGAGCAGTTCTTC
abundance: -
d_gene: -
v_gene: TRBV11-3
j_gene: TRBJ2-1

CDR3aa: CASTDRYYEQYF
CDR3nt: TGTGCCAGCACCGACAGATACTACGAGCAGTACTTC
abundance: -
d_gene: -
v_gene: TRBV6-1
j_gene: TRBJ2-7

CDR3aa: CANQGVGRTGELFF
CDR3nt: TGTGCCAACCAGGGCGTCGGTAGGACCGGGGAGCTGTTTTTT
abundance: once
d_gene: -
v_gene: TRBV15
j_gene: TRBJ2-2

CDR3aa: CAWSVKTVSYEQYF
CDR3nt: TGTGCCTGGAGTGTAAAAACAGTCTCCTACGAGCAGTACTTC
abundance: -
d_gene: -
v_gene: TRBV30
j_gene: TRBJ2-7

CDR3aa: CAWSEGAIQGKLFF
CDR3nt: TGTGCCTGGAGTGAGGGGGCCATACAAGGAAAACTGTTTTTT
abundance: -
d_gene: TRBD1
v_gene: TRBV30
j_gene: TRBJ1-4

CDR3aa: CASSLDRGGFTDTQYF
CDR3nt: TGTGCCAGCAGCTTAGATCGGGGGGGGTTCACAGATACGCAGTATTTT
abundance: -
d_gene: TRBD2
v_gene: TRBV11-2
j_gene: TRBJ2-3

CDR3aa: CASSTLGVSNQPQHF
CDR3nt: TGTGCCAGTAGTACCCTCGGGGTTAGCAATCAGCCCCAGCATTTT
abundance: -
d_gene: -
v_gene: TRBV19
j_gene: TRBJ1-5